These 25 T cell receptor beta chains were sequenced from one sample in a study of blood T cell repertoires in COVID-19 (dated by TCRdb to 2020 to 2022). The library was produced with the immunoSEQ multiplex PCR assay. The table comes from immuneACCESS by way of TCRdb, which keeps in-frame sequences with V and J called. Part of the clones is missing from these tables; in studies checked, under half for an unresolved V gene and the rest for unknown reasons. This sample is represented by 250,000 to 400,000 clones; roughly 88% of them were singletons. 1.5% to 2% of the sample is in the top ten clones. Sequencing input: peripheral blood. The receptors were gathered from a woman aged 25-40 years with COVID-19, enrolled during active disease.

The CDR3 DNA sequence: TGTGCCAGCAGCTGGGGGACAGGGGGCACAGATACGCAGTATTTT. This encodes CASSWGTGGTDTQYF. The chain carries TRBV13 and TRBJ2-3; 10 positions match TRBD1. Trimming at V came to 4 bases and at J to 1 base, leaving 2 bases not matched to a gene. CDR1 PRHDT and CDR2 FYEKMQ come from the germline V gene (reference sequence). The CDR3 spans 15 residues.

This sequence joins TRBV23-1 and TRBJ2-7; tentatively, D is TRBD1 (6 bases). TRBV23-1 is annotated as an ORF whose role is uncertain. There are 18 residues in the CDR3. V lost 3 bases and J lost 5, with 26 bases in between. Here the CDR3 reads CASSHTSRDTPLRDEQYV. The CDR3 DNA follows: TGCGCCAGCAGTCACACATCTCGGGACACCCCGCTTCGGGACGAGCAGTACGTC.

This clone was seen more than once but under ten times. This sequence joins TRBV28 and TRBJ2-1; TRBD2 is a possible D gene (6 bases). Looked up from germline, CDR1 is MDHEN and CDR2 is SYDVKM. The V gene lost 7 bases and the J gene lost 2 bases, with 18 bases spanning the gap. The CDR3 has 16 residues. In DNA, the CDR3 is TGTGCCAGCAAACCACTAGCATATGAAACCTACAATGAGCAGTTCTTC. Amino acids: CASKPLAYETYNEQFF. Looking up the rest from reference TRBV28 and TRBJ2-1 gives the full variable domain: DVKVTQSSRYLVKRTGEKVFLECVQDMDHENMFWYRQDPGLGLRLIYFSYDVKMKEKGDIPEGYSVSREKKERFSLILESASTNQTSMYLCASKPLAYETYNEQFFGPGTRLTVL.

This chain joins TRBV19 and TRBJ2-3; 8 bases line up with TRBD1. This CDR3 comprises 16 residues. CDR1 and CDR2 (germline): LNHDA, SQIVND (reference sequence). Trimming at V came to 6 bases and at J to 4 bases, leaving 12 bases not matched to a gene. This CDR3 is CASRALRDRPADTQYF. DNA of the CDR3: TGTGCCAGTAGAGCCCTCCGGGACAGGCCCGCAGATACGCAGTATTTT.

This chain uses TRBV5-1 with TRBJ1-2; weak D call: TRBD1 (5 bases). V was shortened by 4 bases and J by 5 bases, with 9 bases between the two germline ends. Germline-derived CDR1 and CDR2 are SGHRS and YFSETQ. This CDR3 spans 12 amino acids. CDR3: CASSPDRYGYTF. As DNA, the CDR3 is TGCGCCAGCAGCCCCGACAGATATGGCTACACCTTC.

The chain joins TRBV12-3 or TRBV12-4 to TRBJ1-2; the match to TRBD1 covers 8 bases. CDR3 length: 13 amino acids. After removal of 6 bases from V and 6 bases from J, the junction contained 6 bases not matched to a gene. This CDR3 is CASRRTGGDGYTF. The CDR3 DNA sequence: TGTGCCAGCAGGCGTACAGGGGGTGATGGCTACACCTTC.

V is TRBV30 and J is TRBJ1-6; maybe TRBD1 (5 bases). The CDR3 is 13 residues long. Deletions cut 0 bases from V and 7 bases from J, with 7 bases between. CDR1 GTSNPN and CDR2 SVGIG come from the germline V gene (reference sequence). The CDR3 loop reads CAWSVGRNSPLHF. The DNA for the CDR3 is TGTGCCTGGAGTGTGGGGCGGAATTCACCCCTCCACTTT.

The V call is TRBV6-6, the J call TRBJ1-1; no clear D gene. Trimming removed 6 bases from V and 1 base from J, with 12 bases in between. Germline CDR1 is MNHNY and CDR2 is SVGAGI (reference sequence). The length of the CDR3 is 14 residues. DNA for the CDR3: TGTGCCAGCAGCAACCTAGGAAGGAACACTGAAGCTTTCTTT. It translates to CASSNLGRNTEAFF.

This clone has just a few counts. The chain combines TRBV21-1 with TRBJ1-2. TRBV21-1 is classified as a pseudogene. CDR3 length: 16 amino acids. The CDR3 loop reads CASSRPKRRGTYGYTF. Written as DNA, the CDR3 is TGTGCCAGCAGCAGACCGAAGAGGAGGGGAACCTATGGCTACACCTTC.

The chain links TRBV6-4 to TRBJ2-7, with 9 bases that match TRBD2. The CDR3 sequence is 13 residues long. CDR1 is MRHNA, CDR2 SNTAGT, per germline. Germline trimming cut 5 bases from V and 9 bases from J; bases unmatched to any gene: 8. The CDR3 loop reads CASSSPAGGRQYV. CDR3 nucleotide sequence: TGTGCCAGCAGTTCTCCTGCGGGAGGGCGGCAGTACGTC.

The chain is built from TRBV7-8 and TRBJ2-1; no clear D. This CDR3 comprises 16 residues. V was trimmed by 4 bases and J by 8 bases, leaving 21 bases between them. Per the germline V gene, CDR1 is SGHVS and CDR2 is FQNEAQ. CDR3 sequence reads: CASSWSQTQVSHEQFF. The DNA of the CDR3 is TGTGCCAGCAGCTGGAGCCAGACCCAAGTAAGCCATGAGCAGTTCTTC.

The chain uses TRBV2 and TRBJ2-5, with 13 bases aligning to TRBD2. This CDR3 is 15 amino acids long. Germline CDR1 reads SNHLY; CDR2 reads FYNNEI. V gave up 6 bases and J gave up 2 bases; unmatched junction bases: 3. The CDR3 DNA is TGTGCCAGCAGACTACTAGCGGGGGGGCAAGAGACCCAGTACTTC. This encodes CASRLLAGGQETQYF.

This chain uses TRBV19 with TRBJ1-2; 8 positions agree with TRBD1. The CDR3 covers 12 residues. V was clipped by 8 bases and J by 7 bases; unmatched bases: 6. CDR1 and CDR2 from the germline V gene are LNHDA and SQIVND (reference sequence). CDR3 sequence (DNA): TGTGCCAGTGGGACAGGTTTATTTGGCTACACCTTC. Protein: CASGTGLFGYTF.

The count of this clone is one. Relative to the germline gene, one junction end is altered; a read error may explain this. This chain uses TRBV6-1 with TRBJ2-7, with 8 bases identical to TRBD1. The CDR3 sequence is 13 residues long. CDR1 is MNHNS and CDR2 is SASEGT in the germline V gene. The CDR3 sequence: CASREDRGYEQYF. CDR3 DNA: TGTGCCAGCAGGGAAGACAGGGGCTACGAGCAGTACTTC.

The chain combines TRBV7-2 with TRBJ2-5; perhaps TRBD2 as D (5 bases). Trimming took off 4 bases at V and 2 bases at J, with 11 bases between the two ends. The CDR3 extends over 14 amino acids. The germline V gene has CDR1 SGHTA and CDR2 FQGNSA. DNA for the CDR3: TGTGCCAGCAGCTCGGGGTCCGGACAAGAGACCCAGTACTTC. Translating it yields CASSSGSGQETQYF. Full variable domain (missing parts from reference TRBV7-2 and TRBJ2-5): GAGVSQSPSNKVTEKGKDVELRCDPISGHTALYWYRQSLGQGLEFLIYFQGNSAPDKSGLPSDRFSAERTGGSVSTLTIQRTQQEDSAVYLCASSSGSGQETQYFGPGTRLLVL.

This chain links TRBV2 with TRBJ1-1; unclear D gene. V lost 9 bases, J lost 4 bases, and 18 bases lay in between. Germline V CDR1 and CDR2: SNHLY, FYNNEI. CDR3 length: 14 residues. As DNA, the CDR3 is TGTGCCAGGGGTCCTGGGAGCCCATCCACTGAAGCTTTCTTT. This encodes CARGPGSPSTEAFF.

The rearrangement joins TRBV6-2 or TRBV6-3 to TRBJ2-1, with 10 bases matching TRBD2. Trimming took 5 bases from V and 9 from J; bases not matched to a gene: 7. CDR1 and CDR2 (germline): MNHEY, SVGEGT. The CDR3 is 14 amino acids. CDR3 coding DNA: TGTGCCAGCAGTAATAGCGGGGGGCGGTTTGAGCAGTTCTTC. Translated: CASSNSGGRFEQFF.

This sequence joins TRBV4-1 and TRBJ2-1; a weak D match, TRBD1 (5 bases). The germline V gene has CDR1 MGHRA and CDR2 YSYEKL. The V end lost 3 bases, the J end lost 0 bases, and 12 bases lay between the germline ends. The CDR3 spans 16 residues. The chain's CDR3 is CASSQSDTFSYNEQFF. The CDR3 DNA reads TGCGCCAGCAGCCAGTCGGACACTTTCTCCTACAATGAGCAGTTCTTC.

This clone was found a few times. The V and J genes are TRBV4-3 and TRBJ2-7, with 7 bases that match TRBD1. This CDR3 spans 13 amino acids. Germline V gives CDR1 LGHNA, CDR2 YSLEER. The V and J ends lost 3 bases and 3 bases, in that order; junction bases with no gene match: 2. The CDR3 DNA reads TGCGCCAGCAGCCAGGGACAGTTCTACGAGCAGTACTTC. Its protein is CASSQGQFYEQYF.

This clone has at least ten counts. This chain connects TRBV20-1 to TRBJ2-5; 8 bases align to TRBD2. Trimming removed 3 bases from V and 3 bases from J; junction bases left unmatched: 3. CDR1 and CDR2 (germline): DFQATT, SNEGSKA (reference sequence). This CDR3 comprises 13 residues. This CDR3 reads CSASTGGEETQYF. In DNA form, the CDR3 reads TGCAGTGCTAGTACGGGGGGGGAAGAGACCCAGTACTTC.

This clone was seen just once. The J gene is TRBJ2-6, the V gene TRBV3-1 (or the pseudogene TRBV3-2); 7 bases are a match to TRBD1. The germline V gene encodes CDR1 LGHDT and CDR2 YNNKEL (reference sequence). V shed 3 bases and J 5 bases; nucleotides not matched to a gene: 10. CDR3 length equals 17 residues. The CDR3 region is CASSHRDSPFRANVLTF. In DNA form, the CDR3 reads TGTGCCAGCAGCCACCGGGACAGCCCGTTTCGGGCCAACGTCCTGACTTTC.

The chain has TRBV24-1 and TRBJ2-3; 9 bases fit TRBD2. The CDR3 length is 18 residues. Germline V gives CDR1 KGHDR, CDR2 SFDVKD. After removal of 3 bases from V and 2 bases from J, the junction contained 11 bases not matched to a gene. CDR3 nucleotides: TGTGCCACCAGTGATCCCTTGCGGGGGGGTAGCAACACAGATACGCAGTATTTT. It codes for CATSDPLRGGSNTDTQYF.

This chain connects TRBV6-5 to TRBJ1-1, with TRBD1 as a possible D gene (6 bases). Deletions cut 6 bases from V and 4 bases from J, with 12 bases between. The CDR3 spans 13 residues. Germline-derived CDR1 and CDR2 are MNHEY and SVGAGI. The CDR3 bases are TGTGCCAGCAGCCTACAGGGTGGCACTGAAGCTTTCTTT. Amino acids: CASSLQGGTEAFF.

This chain uses TRBV3-1 (or the pseudogene TRBV3-2) with TRBJ2-5, with D perhaps TRBD2 (5 bases). V was clipped by 4 bases and J by 5 bases, with 17 bases between them. The CDR3 loop spans 15 amino acids. The germline gives CDR1 LGHDT, CDR2 YNNKEL (reference sequence). CDR3 DNA: TGTGCCAGCAGCCGCCACAGTATTACGGGGGAGACCCAGTACTTC. Protein sequence: CASSRHSITGETQYF.

This clone was seen more than once but under ten times. V usage is TRBV6-4 and J usage is TRBJ2-2; a possible D gene is TRBD2 (5 bases). This CDR3 is 16 amino acids long. Trimming removed 3 bases at V and 1 base at J, with 12 bases between. Germline V gene data show CDR1 as MRHNA and CDR2 as SNTAGT. In DNA, the CDR3 is TGTGCCAGCAGTGAAATAGAGAGGGAGAACACCGGGGAGCTGTTTTTT. Translation gives CASSEIERENTGELFF.